The entry below describes one T cell receptor beta chain. This specimen belongs to a study of blood T cell repertoires in COVID-19. Whole-study context: PBMCs, B-cell-depleted T cells, or T cells provided the cDNA or gDNA that made up the material.

Some clones are missing from TCRdb's copy, which holds only in-frame ones; the method was immunoSEQ multiplex PCR. The sample shows about 130,000 clones, 87% of them seen only once. This CDR3 is 15 amino acids long. Germline CDR1 and CDR2: SGDLS and YYNGEE. V shed 4 bases and J 8 bases; nucleotides not matched to a gene: 12. Sequencing was performed on peripheral blood. The chain couples TRBV9 to TRBJ1-2; 9 bases are shared with TRBD1. This TCR came from a man aged 45-65 years with active COVID-19. The CDR3 bases are TGTGCCAGCAGCCCCACCAGGGACAGGGTGATGGGCTACACCTTC. This sequence encodes CASSPTRDRVMGYTF.